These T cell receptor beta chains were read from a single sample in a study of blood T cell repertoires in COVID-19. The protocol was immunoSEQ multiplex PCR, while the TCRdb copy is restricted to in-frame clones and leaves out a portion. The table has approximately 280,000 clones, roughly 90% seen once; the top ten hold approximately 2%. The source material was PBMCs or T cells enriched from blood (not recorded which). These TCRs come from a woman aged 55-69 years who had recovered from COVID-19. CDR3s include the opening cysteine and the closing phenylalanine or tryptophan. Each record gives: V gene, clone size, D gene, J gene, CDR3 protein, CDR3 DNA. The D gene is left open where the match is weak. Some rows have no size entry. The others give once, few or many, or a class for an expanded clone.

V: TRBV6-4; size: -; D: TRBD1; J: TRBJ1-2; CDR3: CASRGQFYGYTF; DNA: TGTGCCAGCAGGGGACAGTTCTATGGCTACACCTTC
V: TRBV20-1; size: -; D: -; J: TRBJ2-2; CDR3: CSALLFGELFF; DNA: TGCAGTGCTCTCCTGTTCGGGGAGCTGTTTTTT
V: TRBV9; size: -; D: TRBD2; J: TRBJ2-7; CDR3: CASSLTGLAGAEQYF; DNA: TGTGCCAGCAGCCTTACCGGACTAGCGGGAGCCGAGCAGTACTTC
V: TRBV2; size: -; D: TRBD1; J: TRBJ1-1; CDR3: CASKRTGGTGDTEAFF; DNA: TGTGCCAGCAAAAGGACCGGCGGGACAGGGGACACTGAAGCTTTCTTT
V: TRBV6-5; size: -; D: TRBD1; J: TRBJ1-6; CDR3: CASVSTGESPLHF; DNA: TGTGCCAGCGTTTCCACAGGGGAATCACCCCTCCACTTT
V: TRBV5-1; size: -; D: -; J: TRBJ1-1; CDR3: CASSLVSGGRTEAFF; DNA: TGCGCCAGCAGCTTGGTAAGCGGGGGGAGGACTGAAGCTTTCTTT
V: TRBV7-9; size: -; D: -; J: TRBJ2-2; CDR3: CASSTGPANTGELFF; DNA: TGTGCCAGCAGCACAGGTCCGGCGAACACCGGGGAGCTGTTTTTT
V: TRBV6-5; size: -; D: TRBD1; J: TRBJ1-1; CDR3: CASSYDRGNFF; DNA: TGTGCCAGCAGCTACGACAGGGGGAACTTCTTT
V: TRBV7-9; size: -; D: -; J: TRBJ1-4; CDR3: CASEPGQNNEKLFF; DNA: TGTGCCAGTGAACCGGGACAAAATAATGAAAAACTGTTTTTT
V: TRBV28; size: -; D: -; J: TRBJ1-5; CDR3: CASSSTTARHF; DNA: TGTGCCAGCAGTTCTACGACAGCCAGGCATTTT
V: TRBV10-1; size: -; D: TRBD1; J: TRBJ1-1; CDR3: CASRAQQGANTEAFF; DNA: TGCGCCAGCAGGGCCCAACAGGGGGCGAACACTGAAGCTTTCTTT
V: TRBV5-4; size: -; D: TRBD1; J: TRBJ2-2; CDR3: CASSFLLTGSPGELFF; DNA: TGTGCCAGCAGCTTCCTTTTGACAGGGAGCCCCGGGGAGCTGTTTTTT
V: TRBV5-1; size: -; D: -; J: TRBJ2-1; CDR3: CASSLSSVTYNEQFF; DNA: TGCGCCAGCAGCTTGTCTAGCGTTACCTACAATGAGCAGTTCTTC
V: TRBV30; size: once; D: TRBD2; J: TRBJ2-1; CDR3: CAWSLRSSGRNEQFF; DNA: TGTGCCTGGAGTCTGCGAAGTAGCGGGAGGAATGAGCAGTTCTTC
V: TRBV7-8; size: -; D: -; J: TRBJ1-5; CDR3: CASSGTGFSNQPQHF; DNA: TGTGCCAGCTCCGGGACTGGATTTAGCAATCAGCCCCAGCATTTT
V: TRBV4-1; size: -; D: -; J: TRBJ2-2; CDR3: CASSQDLGGVNTGELFF; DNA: TGCGCCAGCAGCCAAGATTTAGGCGGGGTGAACACCGGGGAGCTGTTTTTT
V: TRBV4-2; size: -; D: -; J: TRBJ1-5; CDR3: CASSQDLGRRDQPQHF; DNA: TGTGCCAGCAGCCAAGATCTTGGCAGGAGGGATCAGCCCCAGCATTTT
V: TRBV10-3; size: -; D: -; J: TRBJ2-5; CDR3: CAIGAVAKETQYF; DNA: TGTGCCATCGGCGCGGTGGCAAAAGAGACCCAGTACTTC
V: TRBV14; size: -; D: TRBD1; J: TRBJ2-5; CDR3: CASSPLTGVFVETQYF; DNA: TGTGCCAGCAGCCCTCTGACAGGGGTCTTTGTGGAGACCCAGTACTTC
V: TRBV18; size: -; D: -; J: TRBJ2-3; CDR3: CASSLTSTDTQYF; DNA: TGTGCCAGCTCACTCACTAGCACAGATACGCAGTATTTT
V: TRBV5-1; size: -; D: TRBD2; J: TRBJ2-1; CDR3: CASRRGRRESNNEQFF; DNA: TGCGCCAGCAGACGAGGGAGGCGGGAGTCTAACAATGAGCAGTTCTTC
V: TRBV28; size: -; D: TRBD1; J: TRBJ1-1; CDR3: CASSVTGGVSTEAFF; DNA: TGTGCCAGCAGTGTAACAGGGGGGGTGAGCACTGAAGCTTTCTTT
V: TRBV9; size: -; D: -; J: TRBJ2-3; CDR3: CASSVKSLSDTQYF; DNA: TGTGCCAGCAGCGTAAAAAGCCTATCAGATACGCAGTATTTT
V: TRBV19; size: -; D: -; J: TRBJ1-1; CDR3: CASSVQGVGTEAFF; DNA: TGTGCCAGTAGTGTTCAGGGTGTAGGGACTGAAGCTTTCTTT
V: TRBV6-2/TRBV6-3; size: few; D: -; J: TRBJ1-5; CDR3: CASSRTGTILEPQHF; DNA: TGTGCCAGCAGTCGTACCGGGACAATCTTAGAGCCCCAGCATTTT
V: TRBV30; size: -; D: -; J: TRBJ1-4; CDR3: CAWSVRPGDEKLFF; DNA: TGTGCCTGGAGTGTACGGCCAGGGGATGAAAAACTGTTTTTT
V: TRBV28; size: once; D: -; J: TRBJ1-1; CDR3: CASKPLPGGGSTEAFF; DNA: TGTGCCAGCAAACCCCTACCCGGCGGGGGGAGCACTGAAGCTTTCTTT
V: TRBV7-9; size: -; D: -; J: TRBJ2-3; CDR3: CASSLGTADTQYF; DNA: TGTGCCAGCAGCTTAGGCACTGCGGATACGCAGTATTTT
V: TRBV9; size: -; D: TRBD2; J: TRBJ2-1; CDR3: CASSVVQGLAGNNEQFF; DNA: TGTGCCAGCAGCGTAGTCCAGGGACTAGCGGGGAACAATGAGCAGTTCTTC
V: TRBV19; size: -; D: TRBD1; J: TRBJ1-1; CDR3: CASSDRADTEAFF; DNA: TGTGCCAGTAGTGACAGGGCGGACACTGAAGCTTTCTTT
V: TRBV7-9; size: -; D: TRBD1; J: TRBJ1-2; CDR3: CASSLGGTGLHGYTF; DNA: TGTGCCAGCAGCTTAGGGGGGACAGGGTTGCATGGCTACACCTTC
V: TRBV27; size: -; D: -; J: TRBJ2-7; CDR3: CASSLSGAVSPYEQYF; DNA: TGTGCCAGCAGTTTATCGGGGGCAGTGTCCCCCTACGAGCAGTACTTC
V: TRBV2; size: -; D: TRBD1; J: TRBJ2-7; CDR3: CASSYRGTYEQYF; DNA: TGTGCCAGCAGCTACAGGGGCACCTACGAGCAGTACTTC
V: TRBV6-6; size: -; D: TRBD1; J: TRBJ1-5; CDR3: CASSRARQGAIQPQHF; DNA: TGTGCCAGCAGTCGGGCCCGACAGGGGGCTATTCAGCCCCAGCATTTT
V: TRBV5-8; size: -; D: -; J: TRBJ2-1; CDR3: CASSLLGARNNEQFF; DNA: TGTGCCAGCAGCTTATTGGGGGCGCGGAACAATGAGCAGTTCTTC
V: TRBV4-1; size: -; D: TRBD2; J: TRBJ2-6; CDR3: CASSQAPTSGSSGANVLTF; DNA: TGCGCCAGCAGCCAAGCCCCCACTAGCGGGAGCTCTGGGGCCAACGTCCTGACTTTC
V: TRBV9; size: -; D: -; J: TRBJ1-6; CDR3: CASSVGGEQSSYNSPLHF; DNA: TGTGCCAGCAGCGTAGGGGGGGAACAGAGCTCCTATAATTCACCCCTCCACTTT
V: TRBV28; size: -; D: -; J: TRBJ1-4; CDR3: CASSLSLTLNEKLFF; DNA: TGTGCCAGCAGTCTATCCCTGACTCTTAATGAAAAACTGTTTTTT
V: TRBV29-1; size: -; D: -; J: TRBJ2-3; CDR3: CSVRGATDTQYF; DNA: TGCAGCGTTCGGGGGGCAACAGATACGCAGTATTTT
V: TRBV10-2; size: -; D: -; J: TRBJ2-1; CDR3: CASSEWLAVSYNEQFF; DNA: TGCGCCAGCAGTGAGTGGTTAGCGGTCTCCTACAATGAGCAGTTCTTC
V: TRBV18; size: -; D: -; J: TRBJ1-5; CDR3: CASSPRYGNQPQHF; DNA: TGTGCCAGCTCACCACGCTACGGCAATCAGCCCCAGCATTTT
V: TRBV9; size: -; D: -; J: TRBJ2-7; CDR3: CASSPQPQGYLEQYF; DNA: TGTGCCAGCAGCCCCCAACCTCAGGGGTACCTCGAGCAGTACTTC
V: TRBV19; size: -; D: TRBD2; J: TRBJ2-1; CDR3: CASSANSGRYGSEQFF; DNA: TGTGCCAGTAGCGCTAATAGCGGGAGATACGGGAGTGAGCAGTTCTTC
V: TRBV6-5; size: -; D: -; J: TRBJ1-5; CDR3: CASTAGQGNQPQHF; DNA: TGTGCCAGCACCGCCGGCCAGGGCAATCAGCCCCAGCATTTT
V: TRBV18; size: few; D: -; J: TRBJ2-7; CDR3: CASSPPSLYEQYF; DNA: TGTGCCAGCTCACCACCCAGTCTCTACGAGCAGTACTTC
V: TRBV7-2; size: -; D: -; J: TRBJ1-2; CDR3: CASSLVEGDYGYTF; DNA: TGTGCCAGCAGCTTAGTAGAGGGTGACTATGGCTACACCTTC
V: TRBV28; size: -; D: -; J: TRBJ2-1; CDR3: CATNRVANEQFF; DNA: TGTGCCACCAACAGGGTAGCGAATGAGCAGTTCTTC
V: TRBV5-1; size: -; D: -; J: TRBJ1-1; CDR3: CASRPSLGGTEAFF; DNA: TGCGCCAGCAGACCGAGCCTCGGGGGAACTGAAGCTTTCTTT
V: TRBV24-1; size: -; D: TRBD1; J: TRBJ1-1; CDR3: CATRPDRGGNTEAFF; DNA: TGTGCCACCAGACCCGACAGGGGGGGGAACACTGAAGCTTTCTTT
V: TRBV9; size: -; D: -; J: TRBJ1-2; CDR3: CASSVAEESYGYTF; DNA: TGTGCCAGCAGCGTAGCGGAGGAATCCTATGGCTACACCTTC